This TCR beta chain was sequenced for a study of regulatory T cells in long-lasting Graves disease (dated by TCRdb to the early 2020s). Context from the whole study: Patients with newly diagnosed Graves' disease had been on antithyroid drugs for under 3 months. The study was registered as a clinical trial and conducted in China. Patients with persistent Graves' disease were compared with patients with newly diagnosed Graves' disease using TCR sequencing and RNA sequencing of peripheral blood. TCR sequencing covered some 13 persistent and approximately 20 newly diagnosed Graves' disease patients, approximately 33 samples in total.

In light of the paper, this sample's time point label describes: newly diagnosed GD, antithyroid drugs for less than 3 months. RNA was extracted from PBMCs in TRIzol for both TCR sequencing and RNA sequencing. The diagnosis of Graves' disease followed American Thyroid Association guidelines. Patients for the study were recruited at an endocrinology department in Xi'an, China. From each patient, around 9 milliliters of peripheral blood was collected into an EDTA anticoagulant tube. Ficoll Paque Plus density gradient separation was used to isolate PBMCs, and no further T cell sorting was done. An Agilent 2100 Bioanalyzer and agarose gel were used to check RNA quality, and a NanoDrop 2000 was used to measure RNA concentration. Overall study outcomes, separate from this receptor: Patients with persistent disease shared more public clonotypes (approximately 2,500) than newly diagnosed patients did (966). The small sample size was acknowledged by the authors as a limitation that may reduce accuracy. Only the TCR beta chain was sequenced and analyzed. Peripheral blood alone was examined, since thyroid tissue, which constituted the primary lesion, could not be accessed. Compared with newly diagnosed patients, persistent Graves' disease patients had lower TCR Shannon entropy and fewer highly expanded clones, which suggests clonal expansion.

This clonotype was observed at least ten times. What this receptor recognizes is not known. Per-nucleotide qualities are absent, and no much larger clonotype sits a single base away. The library was made by multiplex PCR. The reads were generated on an Illumina HiSeq 4000. CDR3 regions were amplified by Arm-PCR with iRepertoire HTBI primers to construct TCR beta libraries. Before sequencing, the PCR products went through gel purification. The paper's processing steps were these. Gene usage analysis of CDR3 amino acid clonotypes relied on the roughly 67 TRBV and about 13 TRBJ segments identified across samples. COPE and FqMerger were used to merge filtered high-quality paired reads into contigs. BLAST was used to align contigs to IMGT TRBV, TRBD and TRBJ reference genes, with CDR3 defined following IMGT. Any clonotype with a frequency above 0.1% was classified as a highly expanded clone. Shannon entropy served as the measure of repertoire diversity, while the Gini coefficient captured V-J evenness. A clonotype found in more than one individual was treated as public. TCRdb applied fastp at Q25 and MiXCR to the public reads, then kept only in-frame beta chains. Rows with one shared CDR3 protein collapse into an entry with the most common genes and DNA. What appears here as the V and J calls and clone size reflects TCRdb's work, not the paper's. The sample yields 300,000 to 400,000 distinct CDR3 sequences; 18% were counted once. The ten largest clones capture about 39% of the sample.

The input for sequencing was peripheral blood mononuclear cells (PBMCs), taken at new diagnosis, from a patient treated with antithyroid drugs. The sequence was collected from a female donor with Graves disease.

The bases read TGTGCCAGCAGACCCGGGACAGACCGCTCCTACGAGCAGTACTTC. Its translation is CASRPGTDRSYEQYF. The rearranged segments are TRBV28 and TRBJ2-7, with 7 middle bases fitting TRBD1. Trimming leaves V shorter by 6 bases and J shorter by 0 bases, with the junction holding 8 bases beyond the gene matches. The CDR3 goes from the cysteine to the phenylalanine over 15 residues. Just CDR3 DNA is preserved here, 45 bases in frame from base 1. Reading the germline V gene gives CDR1 MDHEN and CDR2 SYDVKM.